These 12 T cell receptor beta chains came from one sample sequenced in a study of Graves' ophthalmopathy and Graves' hyperthyroidism. RNA transcripts served as template for amplifying TCR beta CDR3 sequences. The workflow started with a first-round RT-PCR run with HTBI primers and then moved on to a second-round multiplex PCR. Using its own MiXCR run on the multiplex PCR reads, TCRdb lists one record per CDR3 protein. The table has around 1,200,000 distinct CDR3 sequences, about 35% seen once. Input material: peripheral blood or thyroid tissue (not recorded which). The receptors here all came from an adult man with Graves' hyperthyroidism.

The V call is TRBV7-9, the J call TRBJ1-3; 7 bases fit TRBD1. The germline V gene has CDR1 SEHNR and CDR2 FQNEAQ (reference sequence). Losses at the gene ends were 3 bases for V and 0 bases for J; bases not matched to a gene: 11. The CDR3 has 18 amino acids. This CDR3 reads CASSFGGTDFLSGNTIYF. The CDR3 DNA sequence: TGTGCCAGCAGCTTTGGCGGGACAGACTTTCTCTCTGGAAACACCATATATTTT.

The chain combines TRBV6-1 with TRBJ2-5; 7 bases agree with TRBD2. CDR1 MNHNS and CDR2 SASEGT come from the germline V gene. This CDR3 contains 15 residues. V lost 6 bases, J lost 5 bases, and 12 bases stayed unmatched. The CDR3 protein is CASSVGAREGETQYF. Here the CDR3 DNA reads TGTGCCAGCAGCGTAGGTGCCAGGGAGGGGGAGACCCAGTACTTC.

This chain uses TRBV7-2 with TRBJ1-3, with D uncertain. Trimming shortened V by 7 bases and J by 0 bases, and 7 bases separated the two germline ends. The CDR3 totals 13 residues. Germline V gene data show CDR1 as SGHTA and CDR2 as FQGNSA. In nucleotides, the CDR3 is TGTGCCAGCACCCCCAGCTCTGGAAACACCATATATTTT. Translation gives CASTPSSGNTIYF.

This clonotype was recorded at least ten times. CDR3 coding DNA: TGCGCCAGCAGCGACGGACAGGGGAATCAGCCCCAGCATTTT. It codes for CASSDGQGNQPQHF. V and J are TRBV5-1 and TRBJ1-5; TRBD1 matches 9 bases. CDR1 SGHRS and CDR2 YFSETQ come from the germline V gene. The CDR3 length is 14 residues. The trim removed 4 bases at V and 4 bases at J, leaving 3 bases unmatched.

This clonotype was found many times. The J gene is TRBJ2-7, the V gene TRBV7-6, with TRBD1 identical over 10 bases. Germline CDR1 reads SGHVS; CDR2 reads FNYEAQ. V dropped 4 bases and J dropped 4; count of bases not matched to a gene: 7. The CDR3 has 15 residues. The CDR3 spells CASSSYRDRGYEQYF. CDR3 sequence (DNA): TGTGCCAGCAGCTCGTACCGGGACAGGGGTTACGAGCAGTACTTC.

The rearrangement uses TRBV9 and TRBJ1-2, with TRBD1 as a possible D gene (5 bases). The CDR3 length is 15 residues. Germline V CDR1 and CDR2: SGDLS, YYNGEE. V gave up 4 bases and J gave up 2 bases, with 15 bases separating them. CDR3 bases: TGTGCCAGCAGCCCCGCTGGGGCAGCCAACTATGGCTACACCTTC. Translating it yields CASSPAGAANYGYTF.

This clonotype showed up many times. V is TRBV5-1 and J is TRBJ2-7, with TRBD2 matching 14 bases. Germline CDR1 is SGHRS and CDR2 is YFSETQ. V lost 4 bases and J lost 4; bases outside the gene matches: 7. This CDR3 has 16 amino acids. CDR3 coding DNA: TGCGCCAGCAGCCCACCGGGACTAGCGGGAGCGTACGAGCAGTACTTC. It specifies CASSPPGLAGAYEQYF. The variable domain in full, with the rest retrieved from reference TRBV5-1 and TRBJ2-7, is KAGVTQTPRYLIKTRGQQVTLSCSPISGHRSVSWYQQTPGQGLQFLFEYFSETQRNKGNFPGRFSGRQFSNSRSEMNVSTLELGDSALYLCASSPPGLAGAYEQYFGPGTRLTVT.

This sequence joins TRBV29-1 and TRBJ1-2; TRBD1 is a possible D gene (5 bases). Germline CDR1 and CDR2: SQVTM and ANQGSEA. V lost 4 bases, J lost 5 bases, and 14 bases lay in between. The CDR3 is 13 residues long. CDR3: CSVGQLPGYGYTF. In DNA, the CDR3 is TGCAGCGTTGGACAGCTCCCGGGTTATGGCTACACCTTC.

This clonotype was seen ten or more times. V and J are TRBV10-2 and TRBJ1-5; D not resolved. The V gene's germline CDR1 is WSHSY and CDR2 SAAADI. V dropped 3 bases and J dropped 7 bases, with 16 bases sitting between them. The CDR3 is made up of 15 amino acids. Here the CDR3 DNA reads TGCGCCAGCAGTGAAACCGAGGGCTGGGGACAGCCCCAGCATTTT. It specifies CASSETEGWGQPQHF.

This chain links TRBV2 with TRBJ1-1, with 10 bases fitting TRBD1. In germline, CDR1 is SNHLY, CDR2 FYNNEI. The V and J ends lost 8 bases and 3 bases, in that order; junction bases with no gene match: 3. The CDR3 extends over 13 amino acids. The CDR3 DNA is TGTGCCAGCGACAGGGGGCTCGACACTGAAGCTTTCTTT. Protein: CASDRGLDTEAFF. The full variable domain, in which reference TRBV2 and TRBJ1-1 provide the parts outside the CDR3, is EPEVTQTPSHQVTQMGQEVILRCVPISNHLYFYWYRQILGQKVEFLVSFYNNEISEKSEIFDDQFSVERPDGSNFTLKIRSTKLEDSAMYFCASDRGLDTEAFFGQGTRLTVV.

This clonotype was detected only once. The chain couples TRBV5-4 to TRBJ1-1; D might be TRBD1 (6 bases). V lost 3 bases and J 5 bases, leaving 17 bases between the germline ends. Germline V gene data show CDR1 as SGHNT and CDR2 as YYREEE (reference sequence). CDR3 length equals 15 residues. CDR3 in amino acids: CASSYNGGQETEAFF. CDR3 bases: TGTGCCAGCAGCTACAATGGGGGGCAGGAGACTGAAGCTTTCTTT.

This clonotype showed up just once. The V call is TRBV7-2, the J call TRBJ2-5; D remains ambiguous. Between the trimmed V and J ends, which lost 5 bases and 7 bases, there was a span of 11 bases. There are 12 residues in the CDR3. Germline V lookup: CDR1 SGHTA, CDR2 FQGNSA. The CDR3 loop is CASSLSVGTQYF. CDR3 nucleotides: TGTGCCAGCAGCCTCTCCGTGGGGACCCAGTACTTC.